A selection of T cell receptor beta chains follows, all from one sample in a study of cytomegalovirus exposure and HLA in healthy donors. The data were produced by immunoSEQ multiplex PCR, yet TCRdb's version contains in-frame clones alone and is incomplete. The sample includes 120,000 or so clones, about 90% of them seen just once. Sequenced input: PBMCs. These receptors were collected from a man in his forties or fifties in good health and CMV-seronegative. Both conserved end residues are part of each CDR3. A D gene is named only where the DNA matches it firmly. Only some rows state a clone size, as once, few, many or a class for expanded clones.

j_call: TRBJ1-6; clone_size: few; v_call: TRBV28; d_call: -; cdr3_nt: TGTGCCACAGGAATGGGCAATTCACCCCTCCACTTT; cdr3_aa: CATGMGNSPLHF
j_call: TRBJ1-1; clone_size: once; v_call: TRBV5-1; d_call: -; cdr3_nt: TGCGCCAGCAGCCGCGGGGGGATTGGTAACACTGAAGCTTTCTTT; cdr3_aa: CASSRGGIGNTEAFF
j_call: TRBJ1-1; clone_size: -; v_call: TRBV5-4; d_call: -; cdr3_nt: TGTGCCAGCAGCTTACGGGATGGGAACACTGAAGCTTTCTTT; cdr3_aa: CASSLRDGNTEAFF
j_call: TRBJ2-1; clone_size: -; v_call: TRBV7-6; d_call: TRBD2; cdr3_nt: TGTGCCAGCAGCTTAAGTTCCGGGACTAGCGGGGGGGTCTACAATGAGCAGTTCTTC; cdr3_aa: CASSLSSGTSGGVYNEQFF
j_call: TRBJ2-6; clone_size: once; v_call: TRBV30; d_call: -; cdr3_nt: TGTGCCTGGAGTCCGACCTGGGCAGGGCAGGCCCGTCGCTCTGGGGCCAACGTCCTGACTTTC; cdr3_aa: CAWSPTWAGQARRSGANVLTF
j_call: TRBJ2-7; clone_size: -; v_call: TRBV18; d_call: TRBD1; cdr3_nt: TGTGCCAGCTCACCAAAACAGGGGGCGGGCGAGCAGTACTTC; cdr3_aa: CASSPKQGAGEQYF
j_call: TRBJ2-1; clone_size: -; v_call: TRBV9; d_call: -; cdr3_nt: TGTGCCAGCAGCGTAGACGAGGGACTTACTCTAATCAATGAGCAGTTCTTC; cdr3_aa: CASSVDEGLTLINEQFF
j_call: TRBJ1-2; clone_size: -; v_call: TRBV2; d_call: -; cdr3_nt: TGTGCCAGCAGAATTCGGGGAGCTAACTATGGCTACACCTTC; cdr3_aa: CASRIRGANYGYTF
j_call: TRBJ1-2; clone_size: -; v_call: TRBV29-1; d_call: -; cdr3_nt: TGCAGCGCCCGGGGGGCTAACTATGGCTACACCTTC; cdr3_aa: CSARGANYGYTF
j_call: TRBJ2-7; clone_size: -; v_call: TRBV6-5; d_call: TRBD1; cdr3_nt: TGTGCCAGCAGCGAGGACAGGGTACACGAGCAGTACTTC; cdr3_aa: CASSEDRVHEQYF
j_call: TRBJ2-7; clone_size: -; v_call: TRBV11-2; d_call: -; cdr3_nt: TGTGCCAGCAGCTTAGCCGGGAGTGGAGGCCCCTACGAGCAGTACTTC; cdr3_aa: CASSLAGSGGPYEQYF
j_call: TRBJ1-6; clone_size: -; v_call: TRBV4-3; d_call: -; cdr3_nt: TGCGCCAGCAGCCAAGCAGGGCAGTTTAATTCACCCCTCCACTTT; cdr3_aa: CASSQAGQFNSPLHF
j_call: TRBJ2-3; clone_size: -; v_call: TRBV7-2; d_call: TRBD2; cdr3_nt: TGTGCCAGCAGCTTAGCGGGCGGGGGTGCCACGCATACGCAGTATTTT; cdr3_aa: CASSLAGGGATHTQYF
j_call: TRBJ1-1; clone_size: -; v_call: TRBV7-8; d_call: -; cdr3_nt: TGTGCCAGCAGCTTAGTGGAGCAGAGAAGGGAAGCTTTCTTT; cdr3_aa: CASSLVEQRREAFF
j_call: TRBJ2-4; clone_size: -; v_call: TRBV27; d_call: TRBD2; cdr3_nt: TGTGCCAGCAGTTCGACCGGGACTACAAACATTCAGTACTTC; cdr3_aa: CASSSTGTTNIQYF
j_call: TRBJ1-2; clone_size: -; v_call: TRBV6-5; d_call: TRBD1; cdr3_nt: TGTGCCAGCAGTAGGGGACAGGGTGCCTATGGCTACACCTTC; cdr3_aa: CASSRGQGAYGYTF
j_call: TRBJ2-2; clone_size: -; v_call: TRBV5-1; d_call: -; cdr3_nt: TGCGCCAGCAGTTTAAAGGGACAGAACACCGGGGAGCTGTTTTTT; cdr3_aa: CASSLKGQNTGELFF
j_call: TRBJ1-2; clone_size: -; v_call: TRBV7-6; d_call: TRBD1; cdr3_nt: TGTGCCAGCAGCTTCGGGACAGGCTATGGCTACACCTTC; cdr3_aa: CASSFGTGYGYTF
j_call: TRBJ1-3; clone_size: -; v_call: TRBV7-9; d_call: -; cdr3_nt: TGTGCCAGCAGCGCCCAGACAGGCTCTGGAAACACCATATATTTT; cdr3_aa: CASSAQTGSGNTIYF
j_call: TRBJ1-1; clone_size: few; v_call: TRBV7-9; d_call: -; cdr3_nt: TGTGCCAGCACCCCCATGGCGGGGGTGAACACTGAAGCTTTCTTT; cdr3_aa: CASTPMAGVNTEAFF
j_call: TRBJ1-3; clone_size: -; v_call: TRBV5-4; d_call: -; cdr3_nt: TGTGCCAGCAGCTCCTCTGGGGCATTCGATGGAAACACCATATATTTT; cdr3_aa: CASSSSGAFDGNTIYF
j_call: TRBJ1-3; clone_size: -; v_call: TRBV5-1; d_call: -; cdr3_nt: TGCGCCAGCAGCCTGGCACCAGGGTCTGGAAACACCATATATTTT; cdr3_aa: CASSLAPGSGNTIYF